Listed here are 5 T cell receptor beta chains from one sample, sequenced in a study of identical twins. TCRdb re-derived calls from the 5' RACE reads in MiXCR, one entry per CDR3 protein. Among roughly 750,000 distinct CDR3 sequences listed, approximately 22% were seen once. The sample was also linked to a second study, of T cells expressing NK-cell markers.

The material sequenced was PBMCs. All receptors come from a woman aged 18-29 years in good health.

V gene TRBV6-1 combines with J gene TRBJ2-7; D is possibly TRBD1 (6 bases). Germline values: CDR1 MNHNS, CDR2 SASEGT. The CDR3 covers 14 residues. V was trimmed by 10 bases and J by 4 bases, leaving 20 bases between them. Written as DNA, the CDR3 is TGTGCCACCAAGGGTTTACAGGGTGCGTACGAGCAGTACTTC. It codes for CATKGLQGAYEQYF.

The V call is TRBV5-1, the J call TRBJ2-7, with D perhaps matching TRBD1 or TRBD2 (5 bases each). From germline, CDR1 is SGHRS and CDR2 YFSETQ. This CDR3 has 14 amino acids. V gave up 3 bases and J gave up 7 bases, with 17 bases separating them. The CDR3 DNA is TGCGCCAGCAGCTCGGGGACGTTTGGGGGTGAGCAGTACTTC. Protein product: CASSSGTFGGEQYF.

The table lists this clonotype with a few counts. The chain uses TRBV29-1 and TRBJ2-7, with D unclear. Germline lookup yields CDR1 SQVTM and CDR2 ANQGSEA. V was cut by 6 bases and J by 0 bases, with 12 bases left in between. The CDR3 length is 13 residues. The CDR3 reads CSVREGSSYEQYF. The CDR3 nucleotides are TGCAGCGTAAGGGAAGGAAGCTCCTACGAGCAGTACTTC.

The V and J genes are TRBV7-6 and TRBJ2-5, with 7 bases matching TRBD2. The V gene's germline CDR1 is SGHVS and CDR2 FNYEAQ. CDR3 length: 15 amino acids. The junction had 9 bases not matched to a gene; V was cut back by 6 bases and J by 2 bases. CDR3 loop: CASSWGTTLQETQYF. DNA of the CDR3: TGTGCCAGCAGTTGGGGGACTACTTTACAAGAGACCCAGTACTTC.

This clonotype was found a few times. The chain carries TRBV5-1 and TRBJ2-6; a weak D match, TRBD2 (6 bases). Trimming removed 3 bases from V and 0 bases from J, with 16 bases in between. Germline-derived CDR1 and CDR2 are SGHRS and YFSETQ. This CDR3 is built from 18 residues. CDR3 nucleotides: TGCGCCAGCAGCTCGGTAGGAGGGGCCTACTCTGGGGCCAACGTCCTGACTTTC. This codes for CASSSVGGAYSGANVLTF.